This T cell receptor (beta chain) was recorded in a study of control samples from healthy donors and cancer patients. Libraries were prepared by immunoSEQ multiplex PCR; TCRdb keeps only in-frame clonotypes and omits some of them. The sample includes approximately 89,000 clones, approximately 86% seen only once; the top ten take roughly 20%. The V end was cut by 10 bases, the J end by 1 base, with 14 bases between. CDR1 and CDR2 (germline): MNHNY, SVGAGI (reference sequence). The CDR3 contains 14 residues. The rearrangement links TRBV6-6 to TRBJ1-5, with a tentative D call TRBD1 (6 bases). The sample comprised blood. This receptor was identified in a man younger than 40 in good health. CDR3 bases: TGTGCCACCGCGGGACAAGTAAGCAATCAGCCCCAGCATTTT. This translates into CATAGQVSNQPQHF.